This T cell receptor (beta chain) stems from a study of blood T cells in healthy people across ages (dated by TCRdb to 2015 to 2017). A note on the overall study: In model experiments, template switching captured about one uniquely barcoded TCR beta cDNA molecule for every two T cells. To avoid experimental bias, donors of different ages were randomly spread across the sequencing lanes. The donors were split into four age groups: young (average 16 years), middle-aged (39), aged (about 62) and long-lived (82). Using deep sequencing normalized with unique cDNA molecular identifiers, the study measured how TCR beta repertoire diversity changes with age. For two donors (one aged 18 to 30 and one aged 80 or older), the study analyzed two additional independent replicas of 1 million unique cDNA reads from the same blood draw.

In regard to this clonotype: Its specific antigen is unknown. No quality values exist for individual bases; no much larger clone is one base distant.

What the research found in general, with its limitations: Conclusive comparison of naive and antigen-experienced compartments was prevented by the profiling of bulk unsorted PBMCs. Because the CMV infection status of the donors was unknown, age-related changes in expanded clonotypes may potentially have been confounded. Estimates of total diversity based on one million sequenced T cells were regarded as lower bounds and as underestimates. Compared with the aged group, the long-lived group had more naive CD4+ T cells, fewer expanded clones and increased TCR diversity, suggesting age selection. Observed TCR beta diversity per million T cells fell roughly linearly with age, and a significant reduction was already apparent by age roughly 40. Observed TCR beta diversity correlated strongly with the percentage of naive T cells measured by flow cytometry.

Donors were 35 to 40 systemically healthy Caucasian individuals from Russia aged roughly 6 to 100 years. Each donor gave about 9.2 milliliters of peripheral blood, drawn into EDTA-treated Vacutainer tubes. Ficoll-Paque density-gradient centrifugation was used to isolate PBMCs, with at least 7 million per sample. Total RNA, at least 5.5 micrograms per sample, was extracted from PBMCs with Trizol reagent. For every donor, an aliquot of PBMCs went through flow cytometry to measure the percentages of naive CD45RAhigh/CD27high T cells. Receptor libraries were prepared by 5' RACE. TCRdb lists the instrument as Illumina HiSeq 2500. A second about 7 to 11 cycle PCR used a sample-barcoded 5' primer and a J-beta primer mix. Each TCR beta cDNA molecule received a unique molecular identifier from a template-switch 5' adaptor carrying 12 random nucleotides. At least 2.5 million CDR3-containing paired-end reads were obtained from each sample. All of the RNA was converted into first-strand cDNA using the Mint cDNA synthesis kit, with a TRBC-specific oligonucleotide serving as the primer. All cDNA was treated with uracil-DNA glycosylase and then went through a first 18-cycle PCR with the universal primers M1SS and BC2_uni_R. In the paper's pipeline: For normalization, 1 million high-quality reads were randomly selected from each sample, with every read carrying a distinct molecular identifier. Instead of being binned into consensus sequences, reads that shared molecular identifiers were thrown out. CDR3 identification, clonotype clustering and error correction used MiTCR with a Q25 quality threshold and the strictest error-elimination algorithm. A nonparametric unseen species model using Euler transformation provided a lower-bound estimate of total TCR beta diversity. In TCRdb, the public reads were trimmed at Q25 with fastp and aligned with MiXCR, with productive beta chains retained. Identical CDR3 proteins give one entry, which carries the most common genes and DNA. The V and J calls reflect TCRdb's pipeline rather than the authors' work. Present in this sample are hundreds of thousands of distinct CDR3 sequences, 48% of which were seen just once. Clones ranked in the top ten supply roughly 13% of the sample.

The CDR3 holds 13 amino acids from the cysteine to the phenylalanine. Only the CDR3 part of the read is kept: 39 bases, read in frame from the first base. Trimming takes 5 bases off V and 8 bases off J; junction bases not matched to a gene: 7. The germline V gene gives CDR1 as SQVTM and CDR2 as ANQGSEA. The V and J genes are TRBV29-1 and TRBJ1-4, and 8 junctional nucleotides match TRBD1. The receptor was derived from a man aged 25-45 years in good health. Sequenced input: blood. The DNA sequence follows: TGCAGCGTTTGGGACAGGAGAGAGGAAAAACTGTTTTTT. The encoded protein is CSVWDRREEKLFF.